The next 15 T cell receptor beta chains were all read from a single sample in a study of T cell changes during pregnancy in multiple sclerosis. The method was immunoSEQ multiplex PCR; TCRdb's version includes in-frame clones alone and lacks a portion of them. There are around 68,000 clones in the sample; around 91% occur only once, and approximately 2% lies in the top ten. The sequenced sample was peripheral blood, obtained in the third trimester of pregnancy. The origin of the receptors is a female donor in good health, enrolled as a control in a pregnancy study.

This chain uses TRBV27 with TRBJ1-2; D gene unclear. CDR3 length: 12 amino acids. V was shortened by 3 bases and J by 8 bases, with 10 bases between the two germline ends. Germline CDR1 is MNHEY and CDR2 is SMNVEV (reference sequence). CDR3 DNA: TGTGCCAGCAGTTTCCCCGGCGGGGGCTACACCTTC. This sequence encodes CASSFPGGGYTF.

V is TRBV6-5 and J is TRBJ2-3; maybe TRBD2 (6 bases). The ends were cut back, 4 bases at V and 8 bases at J, with 10 bases in the middle. Germline V lookup: CDR1 MNHEY, CDR2 SVGAGI. CDR3 length: 12 amino acids. The CDR3 is CASSLGGGTQYF. For the CDR3, the DNA is TGTGCCAGCAGTTTGGGGGGAGGTACGCAGTATTTT.

This clone was picked up one time. This chain uses TRBV7-9 with TRBJ2-1; D is possibly TRBD2 (6 bases). The V gene lost 5 bases and the J gene lost 0 bases, with 11 bases spanning the gap. The CDR3 consists of 15 residues. Germline CDR1 is SEHNR and CDR2 is FQNEAQ (reference sequence). The CDR3 protein is CASSPPGSSYNEQFF. CDR3 in DNA: TGTGCCAGCAGCCCACCCGGGAGCTCCTACAATGAGCAGTTCTTC.

This chain joins TRBV28 and TRBJ2-1; TRBD1 agrees at 7 bases. Looked up from germline, CDR1 is MDHEN and CDR2 is SYDVKM. The CDR3 has 18 residues. With 6 bases clipped from V and 0 bases from J, the junction kept 14 bases outside the gene matches. The CDR3 is CASRDRTDRLSSYNEQFF. CDR3 bases: TGTGCCAGCAGGGACAGGACAGACCGCCTCAGCTCCTACAATGAGCAGTTCTTC. The complete variable domain, with remaining parts taken from reference TRBV28 and TRBJ2-1, reads DVKVTQSSRYLVKRTGEKVFLECVQDMDHENMFWYRQDPGLGLRLIYFSYDVKMKEKGDIPEGYSVSREKKERFSLILESASTNQTSMYLCASRDRTDRLSSYNEQFFGPGTRLTVL.

The chain uses TRBV18 and TRBJ1-2, with 7 positions matching TRBD1. The ends lost 6 bases at V and 8 bases at J; junction bases unmatched: 21. Germline V gene lookup returns CDR1 KGHSH and CDR2 LQKENI. The CDR3 is made up of 17 amino acids. CDR3 protein: CASSPDRQSTGQSGYTF. For the CDR3, the DNA is TGTGCCAGCTCTCCGGACCGACAATCCACGGGACAGAGCGGCTACACCTTC. The entire variable domain, with the rest obtained from reference TRBV18 and TRBJ1-2, is as follows: NAGVMQNPRHLVRRRGQEARLRCSPMKGHSHVYWYRQLPEEGLKFMVYLQKENIIDESGMPKERFSAEFPKEGPSILRIQQVVRGDSAAYFCASSPDRQSTGQSGYTFGSGTRLTVV.

The rearrangement links TRBV29-1 to TRBJ1-1; 9 positions match TRBD1. This CDR3 spans 11 amino acids. V dropped 7 bases and J dropped 10; count of bases not matched to a gene: 7. Germline V lookup: CDR1 SQVTM, CDR2 ANQGSEA. The CDR3 coding sequence is TGCAGCGCAGAAAGGGACAGGGTAGCTTTCTTT. Translating it yields CSAERDRVAFF.

V gene TRBV7-2 combines with J gene TRBJ2-7; 12 bases line up with TRBD2. With V trimmed by 4 bases and J by 7 bases, 8 bases remained unmatched. Germline assignment: CDR1 SGHTA and CDR2 FQGNSA. The CDR3 has 15 amino acids. CDR3 coding DNA: TGTGCCAGCAGCTCGCCGGGACTAGCGGGCTGGGAGCAGTACTTC. It translates to CASSSPGLAGWEQYF.

The chain joins TRBV19 to TRBJ1-2, with 9 nucleotides matching TRBD1. Trimming took 10 bases from V and 5 from J; bases not matched to a gene: 5. CDR3 length equals 12 residues. The V gene's germline CDR1 is LNHDA and CDR2 SQIVND (reference sequence). CDR3 coding DNA: TGTGCCACCGCAGGGACAGGGTATGGCTACACCTTC. This codes for CATAGTGYGYTF.

The chain recombines TRBV19 with TRBJ1-4; 8 bases line up with TRBD1. V trimming: 6 bases; J trimming: 6 bases; junction bases outside the gene matches: 12. Germline-derived CDR1 and CDR2 are LNHDA and SQIVND (reference sequence). The CDR3 loop spans 16 amino acids. The DNA for the CDR3 is TGTGCCAGTAGGCACTACCCCGGGACAGGTGATGAAAAACTGTTTTTT. This sequence encodes CASRHYPGTGDEKLFF.

The chain links TRBV7-2 to TRBJ1-1; 7 nucleotides line up with TRBD1. The CDR3 is made up of 15 amino acids. V lost 5 bases to trimming and J lost 6 bases; unmatched junction nucleotides: 12. Germline V gene lookup returns CDR1 SGHTA and CDR2 FQGNSA. CDR3 coding DNA: TGTGCCAGCAGCCATTCGGACAGGCGTGCCTCTGAAGCTTTCTTT. Translation: CASSHSDRRASEAFF.

The CDR3 sequence is CASSVGAMNTEAFF. CDR3 DNA sequence: TGTGCCAGCAGCGTAGGAGCTATGAACACTGAAGCTTTCTTT. The J gene is TRBJ1-1, the V gene TRBV9, with D unclear. CDR1 is SGDLS, CDR2 YYNGEE, per germline. The V end was cut by 0 bases, the J end by 0 bases, with 6 bases between. CDR3 length: 14 amino acids.

V and J are TRBV7-6 and TRBJ2-7; D ambiguous. This CDR3 has 19 amino acids. Trimming took 0 bases from V and 2 from J, leaving 23 bases between them. Per germline, CDR1 SGHVS and CDR2 FNYEAQ. CDR3 amino acids: CASSLAEATVYLTPYEQYF. The CDR3 nucleotides are TGTGCCAGCAGCTTAGCCGAGGCAACCGTCTACTTAACCCCCTACGAGCAGTACTTC.

This chain uses TRBV28 with TRBJ1-4, with D unclear. CDR3 length: 17 residues. Germline CDR1 MDHEN, CDR2 SYDVKM. V was clipped by 8 bases and J by 8 bases, with 27 bases between them. The DNA of the CDR3 is TGTGCCAGCTCCCCACCGGAGGTTGGGTCCTACCCCGAAAAACTGTTTTTT. Its translation is CASSPPEVGSYPEKLFF.

The genes are TRBV5-1 and TRBJ2-7; possibly TRBD1 for D (5 bases). Trimming stripped 0 bases from V and 6 bases from J, with 7 bases between. In germline, CDR1 is SGHRS, CDR2 YFSETQ. This CDR3 is built from 12 residues. Here the CDR3 reads CASSLGGSEQYF. CDR3 DNA: TGCGCCAGCAGCTTGGGGGGCTCCGAGCAGTACTTC. Supplemented by reference TRBV5-1 and TRBJ2-7, the full variable domain reads KAGVTQTPRYLIKTRGQQVTLSCSPISGHRSVSWYQQTPGQGLQFLFEYFSETQRNKGNFPGRFSGRQFSNSRSEMNVSTLELGDSALYLCASSLGGSEQYFGPGTRLTVT.

V is TRBV28 and J is TRBJ2-1; 10 bases align to TRBD2. The trim removed 5 bases at V and 3 bases at J, leaving 1 base unmatched. The CDR3 length is 14 residues. Germline CDR1 MDHEN, CDR2 SYDVKM. CDR3: CASSGLAVYNEQFF. For the CDR3, the DNA is TGTGCCAGCAGTGGACTAGCGGTCTACAATGAGCAGTTCTTC.